This TCR beta chain was obtained from a study of blood T cell repertoires in COVID-19. On the study more broadly: Acute-phase and convalescent COVID-19 samples originated in the United States, Italy and Spain.

J was trimmed by 2 bases and V by 6 bases; bases with no gene match: 3. Per germline, CDR1 LNHDA and CDR2 SQIVND (reference sequence). This CDR3 spans 14 amino acids. Per the authors' pipeline: Amplification from reference gene primers served as the basis for estimated nucleated cell counts. This table comes from immunoSEQ multiplex PCR, and its TCRdb copy is limited to in-frame clones, with some not included. V, J and clone size were drawn from that table, and D and trimming were deduced from the DNA. The profile shows tens of thousands of clones, around nine tenths of them singletons. This receptor was taken from a man aged 55 to 70 with acute or convalescent COVID-19. Material for sequencing was peripheral blood. This sequence joins TRBV19 and TRBJ1-4; 7 nucleotides agree with TRBD1. In nucleotides, the CDR3 is TGTGCCAGTAGAACAGGGGACACTAATGAAAAACTGTTTTTT. It is translated as CASRTGDTNEKLFF. Together with reference TRBV19 and TRBJ1-4, the CDR3 gives the full variable domain: DGGITQSPKYLFRKEGQNVTLSCEQNLNHDAMYWYRQDPGQGLRLIYYSQIVNDFQKGDIAEGYSVSREKKESFPLTVTSAQKNPTAFYLCASRTGDTNEKLFFGSGTQLSVL.